The 16 T cell receptor beta chains below were found in one sample sequenced in a study of cytomegalovirus exposure and HLA in healthy donors. Primers included in the PCR were 60 Vbeta and 13 Jbeta primers. Clones were sequenced by immunoSEQ multiplex PCR, and TCRdb holds only the in-frame ones, with some missing. The data hold under 200,000 clones, with around 83% observed a single time. Source material: PBMCs. The receptors were gathered from a woman aged 18-29 years in good health and CMV-seronegative.

Details on this clone: The junction does not match germline at one end; this may be a read error. The chain employs TRBV7-9 and TRBJ1-5; D remains unclear. This CDR3 is 17 amino acids long. Germline V gives CDR1 SEHNR, CDR2 FQNEAQ (reference sequence). CDR3 sequence: CSSSSSTGGYSNQPQHF. For the CDR3, the DNA is TGTTCCAGCAGCTCCTCCACCGGCGGATATAGCAATCAGCCCCAGCATTTT.

This clone was recorded a few times. The V gene is TRBV6-1, the J gene TRBJ1-1; 9 bases are shared with TRBD1. CDR1 and CDR2 from the germline V gene are MNHNS and SASEGT. V trimming: 6 bases; J trimming: 0 bases; junction bases outside the gene matches: 5. This CDR3 spans 15 amino acids. The CDR3 DNA sequence: TGTGCCAGCAGGAGTGGGACAGGGATGAACACTGAAGCTTTCTTT. Protein: CASRSGTGMNTEAFF.

V usage is TRBV19 and J usage is TRBJ1-5; 7 bases are a match to TRBD1. Trimming took 5 bases from V and 9 from J; bases not matched to a gene: 7. Germline V gives CDR1 LNHDA, CDR2 SQIVND (reference sequence). The CDR3 sequence is 13 residues long. The CDR3 loop is CASSLRQGAPQHF. The CDR3 DNA reads TGTGCCAGTAGTCTCCGACAGGGCGCGCCCCAGCATTTT.

J is TRBJ1-1 and V is TRBV6-5; D remains ambiguous. The V gene lost 0 bases and the J gene lost 5 bases, with 16 bases spanning the gap. The germline V gene encodes CDR1 MNHEY and CDR2 SVGAGI. The length of the CDR3 is 16 residues. The CDR3 DNA sequence: TGTGCCAGCAGTTACTCGATCTCCTCCGGCGGGACTGAAGCTTTCTTT. Its translation is CASSYSISSGGTEAFF.

The chain joins TRBV21-1 to TRBJ1-5; the DNA was not used to check the table's D call, TRBD1. TRBV21-1 is reported as a pseudogene. This CDR3 spans 15 amino acids. CDR3 region: CASSKAGTGVQPQHF. Written as DNA, the CDR3 is TGTGCCAGCAGCAAAGCCGGGACAGGAGTCCAGCCCCAGCATTTT.

The CDR3 here is CASSLRGLRYEQYF. The CDR3 nucleotides are TGTGCCAGCAGTTTGCGGGGATTAAGATACGAGCAGTACTTC. This chain connects TRBV28 to TRBJ2-7; the D gene is possibly TRBD2 (6 bases). Per the germline V gene, CDR1 is MDHEN and CDR2 is SYDVKM. V lost 3 bases and J 4 bases, leaving 13 bases between the germline ends. The CDR3 is made up of 14 amino acids.

The sample holds a few counts of this clone. The genes are TRBV28 and TRBJ2-2; maybe TRBD2 (6 bases). Germline CDR1 is MDHEN and CDR2 is SYDVKM. The CDR3 length is 14 residues. V was shortened by 10 bases and J by 6 bases, with 18 bases between the two germline ends. In DNA, the CDR3 is TGTGCCATAGGGGCCTGGGAGGCGGCCGGGGAGCTGTTTTTT. It translates to CAIGAWEAAGELFF.

This clone was seen more than once but under ten times. The J gene is TRBJ1-5, the V gene TRBV10-3; 12 nucleotides match TRBD1. With 4 bases clipped from V and 7 bases from J, the junction kept 2 bases outside the gene matches. Germline loops: CDR1 ENHRY, CDR2 SYGVKD. The CDR3 runs to 14 residues. The CDR3 sequence is CAISAGQGAQPQHF. As DNA, the CDR3 is TGTGCCATCAGTGCGGGACAGGGGGCGCAGCCCCAGCATTTT.

The chain employs TRBV5-3 and TRBJ2-2; 7 positions match TRBD2. TRBV5-3 is reported as an ORF; its role is uncertain. CDR3 length: 15 amino acids. The V and J ends lost 3 bases and 1 base, in that order; junction bases with no gene match: 3. The CDR3 sequence: CARSSSGLNTGELFF. DNA of the CDR3: TGTGCCAGAAGCTCTAGCGGACTGAACACCGGGGAGCTGTTTTTT.

This chain joins TRBV10-3 and TRBJ1-1, with 10 nucleotides matching TRBD1. Germline CDR1 reads ENHRY; CDR2 reads SYGVKD. J was trimmed by 5 bases and V by 6 bases; bases with no gene match: 6. The CDR3 length is 14 residues. The CDR3, as DNA: TGTGCCATCAGCCTGACAGGGGGCATTACTGAAGCTTTCTTT. The encoded protein is CAISLTGGITEAFF.

The chain recombines TRBV10-3 with TRBJ2-5, with D tentatively TRBD2 (5 bases). The CDR3 totals 13 residues. The ends were cut back, 6 bases at V and 5 bases at J, with 13 bases in the middle. Germline V CDR1 and CDR2: ENHRY, SYGVKD. CDR3 in DNA: TGTGCCATCAGAACGGTCGGGATCGAGACCCAGTACTTC. It encodes CAIRTVGIETQYF.

This clone has just a few counts. The J gene is TRBJ2-3, the V gene TRBV7-9; maybe TRBD1 (6 bases). The CDR3 is made up of 16 amino acids. The V and J ends lost 5 bases and 3 bases respectively, with 18 bases between them. Germline-derived CDR1 and CDR2 are SEHNR and FQNEAQ (reference sequence). This CDR3 reads CASSATGRGVTDTQYF. The CDR3, as DNA: TGTGCCAGCAGCGCAACAGGGAGAGGGGTAACAGATACGCAGTATTTT. Looking up the rest from reference TRBV7-9 and TRBJ2-3 gives the full variable domain: DTGVSQNPRHKITKRGQNVTFRCDPISEHNRLYWYRQTLGQGPEFLTYFQNEAQLEKSRLLSDRFSAERPKGSFSTLEIQRTEQGDSAMYLCASSATGRGVTDTQYFGPGTRLTVL.

CDR3 in amino acids: CASRGDSGGTQYF. CDR3 bases: TGTGCCAGCAGGGGGGACAGCGGGGGTACCCAGTACTTC. The genes are TRBV2 and TRBJ2-5, with a possible D match to TRBD2 (8 bases). V was cut by 6 bases and J by 8 bases, with 16 bases left in between. The CDR3 sequence is 13 residues long. In germline, CDR1 is SNHLY, CDR2 FYNNEI.

This clone was seen once. The rearrangement links TRBV5-6 to TRBJ1-5; maybe TRBD1 (5 bases). CDR3 length: 16 amino acids. V lost 0 bases and J lost 2, with 12 bases in between. Germline CDR1 reads SGHDT; CDR2 reads YYEEEE. The DNA for the CDR3 is TGTGCCAGCAGCTTGGGGGCCGGGGGACGCAATCAGCCCCAGCATTTT. It encodes CASSLGAGGRNQPQHF.

The chain employs TRBV6-1 and TRBJ1-1; 10 bases are shared with TRBD1. J lost 2 bases, V lost 4 bases, and 1 base had no gene match. This CDR3 region has 14 residues. The germline gives CDR1 MNHNS, CDR2 SASEGT. The CDR3 reads CASSATGGNTEAFF. The CDR3 bases are TGTGCCAGCAGTGCGACAGGGGGCAACACTGAAGCTTTCTTT.

The chain couples TRBV11-2 to TRBJ1-5; possible D gene TRBD1, 5 bases. Germline V gene data show CDR1 as SGHAT and CDR2 as FQNNGV. The length of the CDR3 is 16 residues. V lost 5 bases and J 3 bases, leaving 17 bases between the germline ends. The CDR3, as DNA: TGTGCCAGCAGCCCCTCGACAGTTACCTCCAATCAGCCCCAGCATTTT. Translation: CASSPSTVTSNQPQHF.